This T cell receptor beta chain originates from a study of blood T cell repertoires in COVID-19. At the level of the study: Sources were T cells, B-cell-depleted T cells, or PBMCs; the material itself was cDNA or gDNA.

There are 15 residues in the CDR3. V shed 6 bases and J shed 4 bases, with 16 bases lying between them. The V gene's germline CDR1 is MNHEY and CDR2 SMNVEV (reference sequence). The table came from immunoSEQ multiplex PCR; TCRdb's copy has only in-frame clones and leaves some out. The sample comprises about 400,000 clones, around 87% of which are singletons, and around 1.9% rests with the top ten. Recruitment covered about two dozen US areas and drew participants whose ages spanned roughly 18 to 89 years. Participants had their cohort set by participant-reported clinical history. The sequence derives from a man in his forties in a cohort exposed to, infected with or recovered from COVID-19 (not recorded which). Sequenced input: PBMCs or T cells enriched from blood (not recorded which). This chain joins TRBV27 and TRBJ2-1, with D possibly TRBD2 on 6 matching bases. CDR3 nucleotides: TGTGCCAGCAGCACCCAGGCGGGGAGGTACAATGAGCAGTTCTTC. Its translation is CASSTQAGRYNEQFF.